One sample yielded the 18 T cell receptor beta chains listed below, sequenced in a study of T-cell reconstitution after alpha-beta-depleted transplantation in children. Unique molecular identifiers were used in preparing the TCRbeta library. Via MiXCR, TCRdb re-called the PCR reads, giving one row per CDR3 protein. This table has 600,000 to 700,000 distinct CDR3 sequences, 16% appearing once. Sequenced material: PBMCs from the stem cell graft donor, taken from the stem cell graft. The receptors derive from a human donor who donated a stem cell graft to a child with acute myeloid leukemia.

The chain uses TRBV29-1 and TRBJ2-7; weak D call: TRBD1 (8 bases). The CDR3 runs 15 residues. Trimming took 1 base from V and 6 from J, leaving 19 bases between them. Germline values: CDR1 SQVTM, CDR2 ANQGSEA. CDR3 sequence: CSVEAGRTGLSEQYF. The CDR3 bases are TGCAGCGTTGAAGCCGGGAGGACAGGGCTCTCCGAGCAGTACTTC.

This clonotype has only a few counts. The rearrangement links TRBV4-1 to TRBJ2-1; 12 nucleotides line up with TRBD2. V gave up 1 base and J gave up 4 bases; unmatched junction bases: 5. The CDR3 sequence is 17 residues long. The germline gives CDR1 MGHRA, CDR2 YSYEKL. The CDR3 region has the DNA TGCGCCAGCAGCCAAGGACTAGCGGGGGTATCGTACAATGAGCAGTTCTTC. Translation gives CASSQGLAGVSYNEQFF.

This clonotype has just one count. The chain uses TRBV9 and TRBJ2-7; 11 nucleotides line up with TRBD1. The ends lost 3 bases at V and 5 bases at J; junction bases unmatched: 4. The length of the CDR3 is 14 residues. Germline V lookup: CDR1 SGDLS, CDR2 YYNGEE. This chain's CDR3 is CASSGGQGANEQYF. DNA for the CDR3: TGTGCCAGCAGCGGTGGACAGGGGGCAAACGAGCAGTACTTC.

This clonotype was picked up a small number of times. V is TRBV10-2 and J is TRBJ1-6; D might be TRBD1 (5 bases). Germline CDR1 and CDR2: WSHSY and SAAADI. Trimming removed 6 bases from V and 8 bases from J, with 17 bases in between. The CDR3 has 15 residues. The CDR3 loop is CASSASRDSDSPLHF. CDR3 nucleotides: TGCGCCAGCAGCGCCTCACGGGACTCAGATTCACCCCTCCACTTT.

The genes are TRBV7-2 and TRBJ2-3, with D maybe TRBD1 (5 bases). The length of the CDR3 is 15 residues. Trimming cost V 5 bases and J 2 bases, with 14 bases left between them. Germline V gene sequence: CDR1 SGHTA, CDR2 FQGNSA. As DNA, the CDR3 is TGTGCCAGCAGCCCTCTAGGGGCTCACACAGATACGCAGTATTTT. Translating it yields CASSPLGAHTDTQYF.

This clonotype occurred a few times. The chain has TRBV29-1 and TRBJ2-1; possibly TRBD1 for D (5 bases). The germline CDR1 and CDR2 sequences are SQVTM and ANQGSEA. The length of the CDR3 is 13 residues. Deletions cut 3 bases from V and 6 bases from J, with 12 bases between. The CDR3 spells CSVDKTALNEQFF. The CDR3 bases are TGCAGCGTTGATAAGACAGCTCTCAATGAGCAGTTCTTC.

The chain employs TRBV7-2 and TRBJ1-6; D call uncertain. V gave up 3 bases and J gave up 14 bases, with 17 bases separating them. Per the germline V gene, CDR1 is SGHTA and CDR2 is FQGNSA. This CDR3 region has 14 residues. CDR3 nucleotides: TGTGCCAGCAGCTTTGACCCCACCCTTGAGGCCCTCCACTTT. This gives the protein CASSFDPTLEALHF. Based on the CDR3 plus reference TRBV7-2 and TRBJ1-6, the full variable domain is GAGVSQSPSNKVTEKGKDVELRCDPISGHTALYWYRQSLGQGLEFLIYFQGNSAPDKSGLPSDRFSAERTGGSVSTLTIQRTQQEDSAVYLCASSFDPTLEALHFGNGTRLTVT.

This chain connects TRBV4-3 to TRBJ2-2, with D perhaps matching TRBD1 (6 bases). Per the germline V gene, CDR1 is LGHNA and CDR2 is YSLEER. V was trimmed by 8 bases and J by 5 bases, leaving 21 bases between them. The CDR3 contains 16 residues. The CDR3 sequence is CASPRCDTGWTGELFF. The CDR3 nucleotides read TGCGCCAGCCCTCGTTGTGACACAGGGTGGACCGGGGAGCTGTTTTTT.

The table lists this clonotype with many counts. The chain is built from TRBV20-1 and TRBJ2-7; D gene ambiguous. Trimming stripped 6 bases from V and 4 bases from J, with 4 bases between. Germline assignment: CDR1 DFQATT and CDR2 SNEGSKA (reference sequence). The CDR3 is 9 residues long. CDR3 DNA sequence: TGCAGTGCCCAATACGAGCAGTACGTC. This sequence encodes CSAQYEQYV.

This clonotype has a count of ten or more. The J gene is TRBJ2-7, the V gene TRBV20-1; perhaps D is TRBD1 or TRBD2 (6 bases each). Germline CDR1 DFQATT, CDR2 SNEGSKA (reference sequence). V lost 0 bases, J lost 5 bases, and 11 bases lay in between. The CDR3 spans 13 residues. DNA for the CDR3: TGCAGTGCTAGAGATGGGGGGCTACACGAGCAGTACTTC. Translation: CSARDGGLHEQYF.

This clonotype occurred a few times. The rearrangement joins TRBV28 to TRBJ2-3; no clear D. Between the trimmed V and J ends, which lost 8 bases and 4 bases, there was a span of 7 bases. This CDR3 is built from 11 residues. Germline CDR1 reads MDHEN; CDR2 reads SYDVKM. CDR3 coding DNA: TGTGCCAGCCGGTGGGCAGATACGCAGTATTTT. Its translation is CASRWADTQYF.

This clonotype was seen at least ten times. The gene calls are TRBV20-1 and TRBJ2-3, with 7 bases that match TRBD2. V lost 7 bases and J lost 2; bases outside the gene matches: 6. CDR3 length: 13 residues. CDR1 is DFQATT, CDR2 SNEGSKA, per germline (reference sequence). This CDR3 reads CSGERGATDTQYF. The CDR3, as DNA: TGCAGTGGGGAGCGGGGTGCCACAGATACGCAGTATTTT.

This clonotype was seen ten or more times. The V call is TRBV20-1, the J call TRBJ1-1; D gene uncertain. V was cut by 4 bases and J by 10 bases, with 10 bases left in between. From germline, CDR1 is DFQATT and CDR2 SNEGSKA (reference sequence). The CDR3 extends over 10 amino acids. The CDR3 protein is CSAKREGAFF. The CDR3 region has the DNA TGCAGTGCTAAGAGAGAGGGAGCTTTCTTT.

The rearrangement joins TRBV30 to TRBJ2-1, with D uncertain. Trimming shortened V by 3 bases and J by 10 bases, and 13 bases separated the two germline ends. This CDR3 comprises 12 residues. CDR1 is GTSNPN and CDR2 is SVGIG in the germline V gene (reference sequence). CDR3 amino acids: CAWSPDRPEQFF. The CDR3 bases are TGTGCCTGGAGCCCAGACCGCCCCGAGCAGTTCTTC.

V and J are TRBV7-3 and TRBJ2-1, with TRBD2 identical over 9 bases. The germline CDR1 and CDR2 sequences are SGHTA and FQGTGA. CDR3 length equals 17 residues. The ends lost 2 bases at V and 4 bases at J; junction bases unmatched: 9. As DNA, the CDR3 is TGTGCCAGCAGCTTAGGCCCCAGCGGGGGGATTTACAATGAGCAGTTCTTC. Amino acids: CASSLGPSGGIYNEQFF.

This clonotype was observed at least ten times. The gene calls are TRBV20-1 and TRBJ2-7, with D perhaps TRBD1 or TRBD2 (5 bases each). There are 14 residues in the CDR3. Germline CDR1 DFQATT, CDR2 SNEGSKA (reference sequence). V dropped 0 bases and J dropped 6 bases, with 15 bases sitting between them. The CDR3 here is CSARDGARSGEQYF. In DNA, the CDR3 is TGCAGTGCTAGAGACGGGGCTAGATCTGGCGAGCAGTACTTC.

The chain couples TRBV12-3 or TRBV12-4 to TRBJ2-1; D gene uncertain. Trimming removed 3 bases at V and 8 bases at J, with 14 bases between. The CDR3 has 14 amino acids. The CDR3 here is CASSFVVSRDEQFF. The DNA for the CDR3 is TGTGCCAGCAGTTTTGTAGTGTCCCGCGATGAGCAGTTCTTC.

This chain connects TRBV6-2 or TRBV6-3 to TRBJ2-7; 8 nucleotides line up with TRBD1. V was pared by 7 bases and J by 3 bases, with 17 bases of the junction left unmatched. The CDR3 totals 17 residues. From germline, CDR1 is MNHEY and CDR2 SVGEGT. CDR3: CASMSSRGQGRIYEQYF. In nucleotides, the CDR3 is TGTGCCAGCATGTCGTCCAGGGGGCAAGGTCGGATCTACGAGCAGTACTTC.